The clone carrying this TCR beta chain was found many times. There were TCR beta CDR3 regions amplified from RNA transcripts. First-round RT-PCR targeting the TCR CDR3 was performed with the HTBI primer set. TCRdb re-analysed the multiplex PCR reads in MiXCR, keeping a single row per CDR3 protein. The profile shows under 450,000 distinct CDR3 sequences, more than 15% of them singletons. The sample comes from a study of T cells in Graves' hyperthyroidism and ophthalmopathy. This CDR3 is built from 14 residues. Germline CDR1 is SEHNR and CDR2 is FQNEAQ (reference sequence). Trimming removed 5 bases at V and 5 bases at J, with 13 bases between.

The sequenced sample was blood. The sequence was collected from a woman in her late teens or twenties with Graves' hyperthyroidism. This sequence joins TRBV7-9 and TRBJ2-4; the D gene is possibly TRBD2 (8 bases). The CDR3 spells CASSPGGGQNIQYF. As DNA, the CDR3 is TGTGCCAGCAGCCCGGGAGGGGGCCAAAACATTCAGTACTTC.